One sample yielded the 10 T cell receptor beta chains listed below, sequenced in a study of blood T cell repertoires in COVID-19. Data came from immunoSEQ multiplex PCR; TCRdb stores just in-frame clones and leaves some out. The sample yields under 75,000 clones, under 85% seen once. The specimen was peripheral blood. Receptors originate from a woman in her seventies with acute or convalescent COVID-19.

The chain has TRBV4-2 and TRBJ2-5; 10 bases fit TRBD1. Looked up from germline, CDR1 is LGHNA and CDR2 is YNFKEQ. J was trimmed by 5 bases and V by 4 bases; bases with no gene match: 7. The CDR3 runs 15 residues. CDR3 bases: TGTGCCAGCAGCCGCGACAGGGGGCTGGGGGAGACCCAGTACTTC. Its protein is CASSRDRGLGETQYF.

This chain joins TRBV6-5 and TRBJ2-1; 7 positions agree with TRBD2. In germline, CDR1 is MNHEY, CDR2 SVGAGI. J was trimmed by 3 bases and V by 4 bases; bases with no gene match: 6. CDR3 length: 15 amino acids. The CDR3: CASSSGEGFYNEQFF. In DNA, the CDR3 is TGTGCCAGCAGTTCCGGGGAGGGGTTCTACAATGAGCAGTTCTTC.

Only one count was recorded for this clone. This chain links TRBV7-2 with TRBJ2-3, with D perhaps matching TRBD1 (5 bases). Trimming left V 4 bases short and J 2 bases short, with 10 bases between. From germline, CDR1 is SGHTA and CDR2 FQGNSA. CDR3 length: 14 residues. In nucleotides, the CDR3 is TGTGCCAGCAGCTCAGGGTCCTTCACAGATACGCAGTATTTT. This encodes CASSSGSFTDTQYF.

In this sample, this clone turned up once. The chain couples TRBV18 to TRBJ1-6, with a weak D call TRBD1 (6 bases). The CDR3 has 13 residues. CDR1 is KGHSH, CDR2 LQKENI, per germline. V was clipped by 2 bases and J by 8 bases, with 7 bases between them. DNA of the CDR3: TGTGCCAGCTCACCAGGGGGCTATTCACCCCTCCACTTT. Translating it yields CASSPGGYSPLHF.

V gene TRBV6-1 combines with J gene TRBJ1-2, with 7 bases fitting TRBD1. The V gene end was trimmed by 2 bases and the J gene end by 4 bases; junction bases not matched to a gene: 4. CDR1 is MNHNS and CDR2 is SASEGT in the germline V gene. CDR3 length: 14 amino acids. The CDR3 DNA reads TGTGCCAGCAGTGAAAAGGGGGCGGGCTATGGCTACACCTTC. The encoded protein is CASSEKGAGYGYTF.

J is TRBJ2-7 and V is TRBV7-8; 8 positions agree with TRBD1. Looked up from germline, CDR1 is SGHVS and CDR2 is FQNEAQ. The V gene end was trimmed by 6 bases and the J gene end by 2 bases; junction bases not matched to a gene: 6. This CDR3 comprises 14 residues. For the CDR3, the DNA is TGTGCCAGCAGGGGGGGCAGGGGGCCCTACGAGCAGTACTTC. Translating gives CASRGGRGPYEQYF. The variable domain in full, completed from reference TRBV7-8 and TRBJ2-7, reads GAGVSQSPRYKVAKRGQDVALRCDPISGHVSLFWYQQALGQGPEFLTYFQNEAQLDKSGLPSDRFFAERPEGSVSTLKIQRTQQEDSAVYLCASRGGRGPYEQYFGPGTRLTVT.

The CDR3 is CASSLRGGSPYEQYF. The CDR3 DNA reads as TGCGCCAGCAGCCTCCGCGGAGGGTCTCCCTACGAGCAGTACTTC. The genes are TRBV5-1 and TRBJ2-7, with D possibly TRBD2 on 6 matching bases. V was shortened by 4 bases and J by 2 bases, with 16 bases between the two germline ends. The germline CDR1 and CDR2 sequences are SGHRS and YFSETQ. The CDR3 loop spans 15 amino acids. Together with reference TRBV5-1 and TRBJ2-7, the CDR3 gives the full variable domain: KAGVTQTPRYLIKTRGQQVTLSCSPISGHRSVSWYQQTPGQGLQFLFEYFSETQRNKGNFPGRFSGRQFSNSRSEMNVSTLELGDSALYLCASSLRGGSPYEQYFGPGTRLTVT.

The chain is built from TRBV19 and TRBJ1-1; the D is unclear. Germline V gives CDR1 LNHDA, CDR2 SQIVND (reference sequence). Trimming removed 3 bases at V and 4 bases at J, with 9 bases between. This CDR3 is built from 13 residues. The CDR3 DNA reads as TGTGCCAGTAGTATCGGGGTCGGCACTGAAGCTTTCTTT. This sequence encodes CASSIGVGTEAFF.

Worth noting for this clone: Additional DNA sequences in this sample encode the identical CDR3. The chain is built from TRBV29-1 and TRBJ2-5; 10 nucleotides line up with TRBD2. The V gene end was trimmed by 7 bases and the J gene end by 2 bases; junction bases not matched to a gene: 10. Germline assignment: CDR1 SQVTM and CDR2 ANQGSEA. CDR3 size: 15 residues. The CDR3 is CSARLAGRMQETQYF. CDR3 coding DNA: TGCAGCGCTAGACTAGCGGGTCGGATGCAAGAGACCCAGTACTTC.

J is TRBJ1-2 and V is TRBV6-2 or TRBV6-3; D not certain. The germline V and J ends were trimmed by 3 bases and 4 bases, with 6 bases remaining between them. Germline CDR1 reads MNHEY; CDR2 reads SVGEGT. The CDR3 totals 12 residues. CDR3 sequence (DNA): TGTGCCAGCAGTTATCTCCTCTATGGCTACACCTTC. Amino acid sequence: CASSYLLYGYTF.